This T cell receptor beta chain was sequenced for a study of tumor-infiltrating lymphocytes in primary liver carcinoma. This clonotype was recorded only once. Its antigen is unidentified. Each 20-30 mg portion of unsorted bulk tissue served as the source for co-extraction of RNA and DNA. Histology found more than 75% viable tumor cells per sample. Researchers generated TCR beta cDNA from approximately 500 ng of total RNA, relying on a constant-region primer. It was through three nested multiplex PCR rounds of slightly modified ARM-PCR that TCR beta libraries arose. Researchers ran the first two PCR rounds for about 11 cycles each with TRBV1-TRBV30 forward primers and a C-beta reverse primer. TCRdb re-called the multiplex PCR reads with MiXCR, one entry per CDR3 protein. The sample lists 90,000 to 100,000 distinct CDR3 sequences; 55% to 75% were seen once. CDR3 size: 13 residues. The germline CDR1 and CDR2 sequences are MNHEY and SVGAGI.

Study-level findings and limits: Tumors carried a top-250-clone fraction significantly exceeding that of blood (p = 0.039).

The chain recombines TRBV6-5 with TRBJ2-1; 11 bases are a match to TRBD2. The specimen was liver tumor tissue from sampling region 5. Described subset: tumor region T5, tumor centre. The TCR originated in a woman aged 55 to 70 with primary liver carcinoma and hepatitis B virus infection. The CDR3 protein is CSSRLAGGNEQFF. The CDR3 DNA sequence: TGTAGCAGCAGGCTAGCGGGAGGCAATGAGCAGTTCTTC.